The next 8 T cell receptor beta chains were all read from a single sample in a study of blood T cell repertoires in COVID-19. The assay was immunoSEQ multiplex PCR, and TCRdb's table has in-frame clones only and misses some. This sample has roughly 150,000 clones, with 90% found just once. The sequencing input was peripheral blood. These receptors were taken from a woman aged 80 or over with acute or convalescent COVID-19.

The V and J genes are TRBV19 and TRBJ1-5; TRBD1 matches 8 bases. After removal of 7 bases from V and 4 bases from J, the junction contained 9 bases not matched to a gene. The CDR3 runs to 15 residues. Germline loops: CDR1 LNHDA, CDR2 SQIVND (reference sequence). CDR3 in amino acids: CASNPGQGWNQPQHF. The CDR3 region has the DNA TGTGCCAGTAATCCCGGACAGGGTTGGAATCAGCCCCAGCATTTT.

The V call is TRBV6-6, the J call TRBJ1-6; TRBD1 aligns across 12 bases. The J segment lost 9 bases and the V segment lost 6 bases, leaving 9 bases of the junction unmatched. The CDR3 loop spans 16 amino acids. The germline V gene encodes CDR1 MNHNY and CDR2 SVGAGI (reference sequence). CDR3 region: CASREPGQGAGSPLHF. The CDR3 DNA reads as TGTGCCAGCAGGGAGCCGGGACAGGGGGCGGGTTCACCCCTCCACTTT.

This rearrangement joins TRBV27 to TRBJ1-6, with TRBD1 matching over 7 bases. The CDR3 contains 13 residues. Germline values: CDR1 MNHEY, CDR2 SMNVEV (reference sequence). J was trimmed by 12 bases and V by 2 bases; bases with no gene match: 4. The CDR3 here is CASSLDRVRPLHF. The CDR3 coding sequence is TGTGCCAGCAGTTTAGACAGGGTGCGACCCCTCCACTTT.

The J gene is TRBJ1-1, the V gene TRBV5-4; TRBD1 agrees at 7 bases. The CDR3 consists of 15 residues. Germline V gives CDR1 SGHNT, CDR2 YYREEE (reference sequence). The J segment lost 5 bases and the V segment lost 0 bases, leaving 7 bases of the junction unmatched. The CDR3 DNA sequence: TGTGCCAGCAGCTTGGATGCAGGGGGTGATACTGAAGCTTTCTTT. It specifies CASSLDAGGDTEAFF. Looking up the rest from reference TRBV5-4 and TRBJ1-1 gives the full variable domain: ETGVTQSPTHLIKTRGQQVTLRCSSQSGHNTVSWYQQALGQGPQFIFQYYREEENGRGNFPPRFSGLQFPNYSSELNVNALELDDSALYLCASSLDAGGDTEAFFGQGTRLTVV.

V and J are TRBV7-2 and TRBJ1-5; D call uncertain. Germline V lookup: CDR1 SGHTA, CDR2 FQGNSA. The CDR3 spans 12 residues. The V gene lost 5 bases and the J gene lost 4 bases, with 6 bases spanning the gap. The CDR3 DNA reads TGTGCCAGCAGCCTCCCTAATCAGCCCCAGCATTTT. Translating it yields CASSLPNQPQHF.

The chain employs TRBV3-1 (or the pseudogene TRBV3-2) and TRBJ1-4; TRBD1 aligns across 7 bases. Per the germline V gene, CDR1 is LGHDT and CDR2 is YNNKEL (reference sequence). This CDR3 is built from 14 residues. V lost 4 bases, J lost 5 bases, and 4 bases stayed unmatched. The CDR3 loop reads CASSLPGQNEKLFF. CDR3 nucleotide sequence: TGTGCCAGCAGCCTACCGGGACAGAATGAAAAACTGTTTTTT.

The V gene is TRBV11-2, the J gene TRBJ2-1; tentatively, D is TRBD2 (7 bases). Germline V CDR1 and CDR2: SGHAT, FQNNGV. CDR3 length: 15 residues. V was cut by 5 bases and J by 4 bases, with 15 bases left in between. The CDR3 here is CASSPRGGAYNEQFF. The CDR3 DNA sequence: TGTGCCAGCAGCCCAAGGGGGGGCGCATACAATGAGCAGTTCTTC.

V gene TRBV10-3 combines with J gene TRBJ1-2; 7 bases align to TRBD1. Germline-derived CDR1 and CDR2 are ENHRY and SYGVKD. The CDR3 covers 15 residues. The V and J ends lost 2 bases and 2 bases, in that order; junction bases with no gene match: 5. The CDR3 loop is CAISEGQAPNYGYTF. For the CDR3, the DNA is TGTGCCATCAGTGAGGGACAGGCCCCAAACTATGGCTACACCTTC.